This T cell receptor (beta chain) was identified during a study of early T cells in non-severe SARS-CoV-2 infection. Study-wide context: The sequenced material was bulk RNA from unsorted whole blood, and its chains were unpaired. Study observations and caveats: Reliance on VDJdb matching favored anti-spike CD8 responses; private and CD4 specificities were missed.

Comment on this clonotype: Antigen specificity is unknown.

Individual cDNA molecules each received unique molecular identifiers attached to them. TCRdb reprocessed the 5' RACE reads via MiXCR and lists one record per CDR3 protein. Here the sample spans nearly 60,000 distinct CDR3 sequences, about 13% being singletons. Trimming pared 4 bases from V and 3 bases from J, leaving 11 bases between. Germline V gene sequence: CDR1 LGHNA, CDR2 YSLEER. The CDR3 extends over 14 amino acids. This rearrangement joins TRBV4-3 to TRBJ2-3, with a possible D match to TRBD1 (5 bases). Sequencing input: whole blood. This receptor was obtained from an adult who was a healthcare worker with PCR-confirmed SARS-CoV-2 infection or an uninfected control (not recorded which). The CDR3 protein is CASSPGYDTDTQYF. The CDR3 nucleotides are TGCGCCAGCAGCCCAGGGTATGATACAGATACGCAGTATTTT.